This T cell receptor (beta chain) was captured in a study of identical twins. Study-wide findings and caveats: High-abundance cord blood beta clonotypes had fewer insertions; memory repertoires showed none.

One entry per CDR3 protein results from TCRdb running MiXCR on the 5' RACE reads. The top ten hold just under 2% of the sample, which has some 200,000 distinct CDR3 sequences, 6.5% to 8.5% seen once. This CDR3 spans 16 amino acids. Trimming took 5 bases from V and 2 from J, leaving 17 bases between them. Germline assignment: CDR1 MNHEY and CDR2 SVGEGT. The sample holds a few counts of this clonotype. Its antigen remains unknown. This sample also belongs to another study, concerning yellow fever vaccine responses in identical twins.

This TCR came from a woman aged 18-30 years in good health. Input material: memory (CD45RO+) T cells sorted from blood. The chain uses TRBV6-2 or TRBV6-3 and TRBJ2-3; D is unresolved. The CDR3 coding sequence is TGTGCCAGCAGTAACCTCGACCCCCGATACACAGATACGCAGTATTTT. Translated, it gives CASSNLDPRYTDTQYF.